This TCR beta chain was identified in a study of cytomegalovirus exposure and HLA in healthy donors. Comment on this clone: Other DNA sequences in the same sample also yield this CDR3.

PCR used 60 Vbeta primers and 13 Jbeta primers. Some clones are missing from TCRdb's copy, which holds only in-frame ones; the method was immunoSEQ multiplex PCR. The data contain 150,000 to 200,000 clones, around 78% of them seen just once; the ten biggest clones take up around 1.9%. Trimming stripped 1 base from V and 9 bases from J, with 8 bases between. This CDR3 comprises 13 residues. The germline V gene has CDR1 SGHNT and CDR2 YYREEE (reference sequence). V usage is TRBV5-4 and J usage is TRBJ1-6; D is uncertain. The receptor was isolated from a man aged 30 to 39 in good health and CMV-seronegative. Sequenced: PBMCs. CDR3 in amino acids: CASSLSPVSPLHF. As DNA, the CDR3 is TGTGCCAGCAGCTTGTCGCCGGTTTCACCCCTCCACTTT.